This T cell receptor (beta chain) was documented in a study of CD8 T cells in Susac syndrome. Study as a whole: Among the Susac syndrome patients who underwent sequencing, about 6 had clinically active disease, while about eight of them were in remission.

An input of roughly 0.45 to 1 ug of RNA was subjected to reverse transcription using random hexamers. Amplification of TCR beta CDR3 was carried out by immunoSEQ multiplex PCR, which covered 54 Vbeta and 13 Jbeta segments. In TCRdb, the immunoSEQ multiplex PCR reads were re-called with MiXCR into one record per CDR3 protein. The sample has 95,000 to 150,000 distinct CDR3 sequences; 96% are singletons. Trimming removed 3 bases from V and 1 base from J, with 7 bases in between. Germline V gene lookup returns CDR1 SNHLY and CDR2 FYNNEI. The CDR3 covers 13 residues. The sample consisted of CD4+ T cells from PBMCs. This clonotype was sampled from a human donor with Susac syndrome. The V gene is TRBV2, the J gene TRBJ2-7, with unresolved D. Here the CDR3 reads CASSEVRSYEQYF. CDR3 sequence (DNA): TGTGCCAGCAGTGAGGTTAGATCCTACGAGCAGTACTTC.